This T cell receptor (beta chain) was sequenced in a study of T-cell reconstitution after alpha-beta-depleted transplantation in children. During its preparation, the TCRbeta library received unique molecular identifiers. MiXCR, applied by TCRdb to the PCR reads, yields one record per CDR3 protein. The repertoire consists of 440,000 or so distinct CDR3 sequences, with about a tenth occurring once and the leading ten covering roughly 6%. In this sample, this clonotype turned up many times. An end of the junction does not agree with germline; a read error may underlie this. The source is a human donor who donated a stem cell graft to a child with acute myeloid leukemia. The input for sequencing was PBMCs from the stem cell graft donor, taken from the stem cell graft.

The CDR3 region has the DNA TGCAGCGTTGATACAGGCCATAATCTTTTT. Protein: CSVDTGHNLF. The chain combines TRBV29-1 with TRBJ1-1; a weak D match, TRBD1 (5 bases). There are 10 residues in the CDR3. Per germline, CDR1 SQVTM and CDR2 ANQGSEA.